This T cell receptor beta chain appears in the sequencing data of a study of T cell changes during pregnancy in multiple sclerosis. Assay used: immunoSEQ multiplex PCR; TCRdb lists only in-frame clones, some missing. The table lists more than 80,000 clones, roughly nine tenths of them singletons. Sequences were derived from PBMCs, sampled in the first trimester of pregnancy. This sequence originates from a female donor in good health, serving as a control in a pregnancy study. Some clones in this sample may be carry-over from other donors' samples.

The DNA of the CDR3 is TGTGCCAGCAGCGTAGGGGCTTTGGATGCTGAGCAGTTCTTC. Translated: CASSVGALDAEQFF. This chain uses TRBV5-6 with TRBJ2-1; a possible D gene is TRBD1 (5 bases). CDR1 and CDR2 from the germline V gene are SGHDT and YYEEEE. The CDR3 is made up of 14 amino acids. V lost 4 bases and J 9 bases, leaving 17 bases between the germline ends.